The 31 T cell receptor beta chains listed next were all sequenced from one sample in a study of T cell responses to AZD1222 COVID-19 vaccine (dated by TCRdb to the early 2020s). The sample's time point label, in plain terms: about 28 days (+/-7) after the second vaccine dose. Libraries were built with the immunoSEQ multiplex PCR assay. This immuneACCESS table, as held by TCRdb, lists in-frame sequences with V and J called but not all clones. Of the missing ones, under half trace to an unresolved V gene in checked studies; the others have no known cause. Present in this sample are 150,000 to 200,000 clones, 80% to 95% of which were seen just once. The ten most abundant clones make up less than 1.5% of the sample. The sequenced sample was peripheral blood, obtained 28 days after the second AZD1222 dose. All receptors derive from an adult who received the AZD1222 COVID-19 vaccine.

The CDR3 is CASRRYLIRETQYF. CDR3 sequence (DNA): TGTGCCAGCAGACGATACCTTATCCGGGAGACCCAGTACTTC. The genes are TRBV2 and TRBJ2-5; no clear D. V was shortened by 6 bases and J by 5 bases, with 16 bases between the two germline ends. The CDR3 is 14 amino acids. Looked up from germline, CDR1 is SNHLY and CDR2 is FYNNEI.

The chain has TRBV7-8 and TRBJ2-3; no firm D call. This CDR3 has 15 residues. V dropped 4 bases and J dropped 2 bases, with 13 bases sitting between them. CDR1 is SGHVS, CDR2 FQNEAQ, per germline. CDR3: CASSSLGGYTDTQYF. DNA for the CDR3: TGTGCCAGCAGCTCGTTGGGCGGATACACAGATACGCAGTATTTT. Full variable domain (rest looked up from reference TRBV7-8 and TRBJ2-3): GAGVSQSPRYKVAKRGQDVALRCDPISGHVSLFWYQQALGQGPEFLTYFQNEAQLDKSGLPSDRFFAERPEGSVSTLKIQRTQQEDSAVYLCASSSLGGYTDTQYFGPGTRLTVL.

The rearrangement joins TRBV12-5 to TRBJ1-1; TRBD1 might be the D (6 bases). There are 19 residues in the CDR3. The ends were cut back, 2 bases at V and 3 bases at J, with 25 bases in the middle. Germline CDR1 reads LGHNT; CDR2 reads FRNRAP. CDR3 bases: TGTGCTAGTGGTTTGCTCCCGTTCTTGGACAGTGCTCGTGACACTGAAGCTTTCTTT. Translating gives CASGLLPFLDSARDTEAFF.

This clone was seen only once. The chain uses TRBV28 and TRBJ2-3, with a weak D call TRBD1 (7 bases). CDR3 size: 13 residues. The germline V gene encodes CDR1 MDHEN and CDR2 SYDVKM. V lost 6 bases and J 3 bases, leaving 10 bases between the germline ends. The CDR3 coding sequence is TGTGCCAGCAGGGAGGGGGCAACAGATACGCAGTATTTT. Its translation is CASREGATDTQYF.

The J gene is TRBJ2-2, the V gene TRBV13; 7 bases match TRBD1. This CDR3 has 19 amino acids. Germline-derived CDR1 and CDR2 are PRHDT and FYEKMQ (reference sequence). J lost 4 bases, V lost 8 bases, and 22 bases had no gene match. The CDR3 bases are TGTGCCAGCGGGTCCCCAGACAGGGACCCTCGGAGGCCCACCGGGGAGCTGTTTTTT. Translating gives CASGSPDRDPRRPTGELFF.

This clone was found a few times. The rearrangement joins TRBV6-2 or TRBV6-3 to TRBJ1-5; TRBD1 might be the D (5 bases). The germline gives CDR1 MNHEY, CDR2 SVGEGT. The CDR3 is 15 amino acids. V lost 5 bases, J lost 5 bases, and 16 bases lay in between. CDR3 in DNA: TGTGCCAGCAGTCCATCCAGACGGGGGTATCAGCCCCAGCATTTT. Its protein product is CASSPSRRGYQPQHF.

V is TRBV9 and J is TRBJ2-5, with D unclear. The CDR3 sequence is 12 residues long. Per the germline V gene, CDR1 is SGDLS and CDR2 is YYNGEE. Trimming removed 3 bases at V and 2 bases at J, with 5 bases between. CDR3 region: CASSGEQETQYF. CDR3 DNA: TGTGCCAGCAGCGGAGAACAAGAGACCCAGTACTTC.

The genes are TRBV11-2 and TRBJ2-5; D is possibly TRBD1 (7 bases). V was pared by 3 bases and J by 1 base, with 12 bases between. This CDR3 spans 15 amino acids. Germline CDR1 and CDR2: SGHAT and FQNNGV. The CDR3 spells CASSFTGDSQETQYF. The CDR3 coding sequence is TGTGCCAGCAGCTTCACAGGGGACTCCCAAGAGACCCAGTACTTC.

V is TRBV7-2 and J is TRBJ2-7; no definite D call. The CDR3 length is 13 residues. Germline V gene data show CDR1 as SGHTA and CDR2 as FQGNSA. Trimming removed 2 bases at V and 2 bases at J, with 7 bases between. CDR3: CASSLRNPYEQYF. CDR3 DNA: TGTGCCAGCAGCTTACGGAACCCCTACGAGCAGTACTTC.

The rearrangement uses TRBV7-2 and TRBJ2-1; 11 bases are shared with TRBD2. Germline lookup yields CDR1 SGHTA and CDR2 FQGNSA. V trimming: 7 bases; J trimming: 4 bases; junction bases outside the gene matches: 3. This CDR3 comprises 14 residues. The CDR3, as DNA: TGTGCCAGCACCCTAGCGGGAGGATACAATGAGCAGTTCTTC. Its translation: CASTLAGGYNEQFF.

V gene TRBV30 combines with J gene TRBJ2-7; tentative D call: TRBD1 (8 bases). The CDR3 extends over 13 amino acids. Deletions cut 4 bases from V and 7 bases from J, with 17 bases between. CDR1 is GTSNPN, CDR2 SVGIG, per germline (reference sequence). CDR3 region: CAWKEQGGMEQYF. In DNA form, the CDR3 reads TGTGCCTGGAAAGAACAGGGGGGGATGGAGCAGTACTTC.

The chain recombines TRBV9 with TRBJ2-6; no definite D call. The germline V and J ends were trimmed by 3 bases and 0 bases, with 7 bases remaining between them. CDR3 length equals 15 residues. The germline V gene encodes CDR1 SGDLS and CDR2 YYNGEE. The CDR3 nucleotides read TGTGCCAGCAGCGACCCCCGCTCTGGGGCCAACGTCCTGACTTTC. Residues: CASSDPRSGANVLTF. Full variable domain (rest looked up from reference TRBV9 and TRBJ2-6): DSGVTQTPKHLITATGQRVTLRCSPRSGDLSVYWYQQSLDQGLQFLIQYYNGEERAKGNILERFSAQQFPDLHSELNLSSLELGDSALYFCASSDPRSGANVLTFGAGSRLTVL.

This chain uses TRBV18 with TRBJ1-1; D not certain. The CDR3 runs to 14 residues. V lost 1 base and J lost 6, with 12 bases in between. Germline CDR1 is KGHSH and CDR2 is LQKENI. The CDR3 nucleotides read TGTGCCAGCTCACCACTCGGGGTATCCGCTGAAGCTTTCTTT. This gives the protein CASSPLGVSAEAFF.

This chain uses TRBV6-1 with TRBJ1-3, with D hard to call. Germline values: CDR1 MNHNS, CDR2 SASEGT. Deletions cut 2 bases from V and 0 bases from J, with 11 bases between. The CDR3 is 16 amino acids. CDR3 coding DNA: TGTGCCAGCAGTGAATTAGGGATCAGCTCTGGAAACACCATATATTTT. Residues: CASSELGISSGNTIYF.

J is TRBJ1-2 and V is TRBV2; 11 bases align to TRBD1. CDR1 and CDR2 from the germline V gene are SNHLY and FYNNEI. V dropped 2 bases and J dropped 4; count of bases not matched to a gene: 3. The CDR3 extends over 15 amino acids. The CDR3 sequence: CASSEFGQGAYGYTF. The CDR3 DNA sequence: TGTGCCAGCAGTGAATTTGGACAGGGGGCCTATGGCTACACCTTC.

This CDR3 reads CASNPGGGTDTQYF. For the CDR3, the DNA is TGTGCCAGCAATCCCGGGGGGGGCACAGATACGCAGTATTTT. The chain couples TRBV2 to TRBJ2-3, with TRBD2 matching 8 bases. Losses at the gene ends were 7 bases for V and 1 base for J; bases not matched to a gene: 4. The CDR3 contains 14 residues. Per the germline V gene, CDR1 is SNHLY and CDR2 is FYNNEI.

V gene TRBV10-3 combines with J gene TRBJ2-1; possibly TRBD1 for D (6 bases). The CDR3 loop spans 13 amino acids. The ends were cut back, 11 bases at V and 0 bases at J, with 11 bases in the middle. CDR1 is ENHRY, CDR2 SYGVKD, per germline. The CDR3: CAGGPSSYNEQFF. For the CDR3, the DNA is TGTGCCGGGGGCCCTAGCTCCTACAATGAGCAGTTCTTC.

The CDR3, as DNA: TGCGCCAGCAGCTCCGACCCCGTTGGGTTGCAGGCGACAAATGAAAAACTGTTTTTT. Residues: CASSSDPVGLQATNEKLFF. The rearrangement uses TRBV5-1 and TRBJ1-4; D unresolved. This CDR3 region has 19 residues. CDR1 and CDR2 (germline): SGHRS, YFSETQ. With 3 bases removed from V and 5 bases from J, the gap between germline ends came to 26 bases. The full variable domain, rest sourced from reference TRBV5-1 and TRBJ1-4, is KAGVTQTPRYLIKTRGQQVTLSCSPISGHRSVSWYQQTPGQGLQFLFEYFSETQRNKGNFPGRFSGRQFSNSRSEMNVSTLELGDSALYLCASSSDPVGLQATNEKLFFGSGTQLSVL.

CDR3: CASSRQGPTNTEAFF. The CDR3 DNA reads as TGTGCCAGCAGTCGACAGGGGCCCACGAACACTGAAGCTTTCTTT. The gene calls are TRBV7-9 and TRBJ1-1, with 8 bases matching TRBD1. CDR3 length: 15 amino acids. V gave up 6 bases and J gave up 1 base; unmatched junction bases: 7. Germline V gene sequence: CDR1 SEHNR, CDR2 FQNEAQ (reference sequence).

This clone was detected a few times. The chain combines TRBV27 with TRBJ1-5; D gene ambiguous. This CDR3 is 13 amino acids long. The V gene lost 5 bases and the J gene lost 5 bases, with 10 bases spanning the gap. Looked up from germline, CDR1 is MNHEY and CDR2 is SMNVEV (reference sequence). The CDR3, as DNA: TGTGCCAGCAGTCCCCCGGGGTATCAGCCCCAGCATTTT. Translated, it gives CASSPPGYQPQHF.

This rearrangement joins TRBV27 to TRBJ2-1; 12 bases line up with TRBD2. Unmatched junction bases numbered 4, after V lost 5 bases and J lost 5 bases. The germline CDR1 and CDR2 sequences are MNHEY and SMNVEV (reference sequence). This CDR3 spans 15 amino acids. This chain's CDR3 is CASSERLAGDNEQFF. CDR3 DNA: TGTGCCAGCAGTGAACGACTAGCGGGGGACAATGAGCAGTTCTTC.

The chain links TRBV6-5 to TRBJ2-7; D not certain. The CDR3 covers 15 residues. Germline lookup yields CDR1 MNHEY and CDR2 SVGAGI. Between the trimmed V and J ends, which lost 0 bases and 2 bases, there was a span of 11 bases. The CDR3 coding sequence is TGTGCCAGCAGTTACTCGAGCAGTTACCCCTACGAGCAGTACTTC. This codes for CASSYSSSYPYEQYF.

This clone is a singleton in its sample. V and J are TRBV19 and TRBJ1-5, with 7 positions matching TRBD1. The CDR3 is made up of 14 amino acids. The V gene's germline CDR1 is LNHDA and CDR2 SQIVND (reference sequence). The trim removed 0 bases at V and 11 bases at J, leaving 7 bases unmatched. DNA of the CDR3: TGTGCCAGTAGTATAGACCGACCCAGGGGGGCCCAGCATTTT. Translating it yields CASSIDRPRGAQHF. The whole variable domain, remainder taken from reference TRBV19 and TRBJ1-5, is DGGITQSPKYLFRKEGQNVTLSCEQNLNHDAMYWYRQDPGQGLRLIYYSQIVNDFQKGDIAEGYSVSREKKESFPLTVTSAQKNPTAFYLCASSIDRPRGAQHFGDGTRLSIL.

The chain has TRBV19 and TRBJ2-3, with 7 positions matching TRBD2. Trimming removed 6 bases from V and 2 bases from J; junction bases left unmatched: 8. Germline V gene lookup returns CDR1 LNHDA and CDR2 SQIVND (reference sequence). The CDR3 runs 15 residues. CDR3: CASSPNGGNTDTQYF. The CDR3 nucleotides are TGTGCCAGTAGCCCAAACGGGGGGAACACAGATACGCAGTATTTT. Combining the CDR3 with reference TRBV19 and TRBJ2-3 gives the whole variable domain DGGITQSPKYLFRKEGQNVTLSCEQNLNHDAMYWYRQDPGQGLRLIYYSQIVNDFQKGDIAEGYSVSREKKESFPLTVTSAQKNPTAFYLCASSPNGGNTDTQYFGPGTRLTVL.

The J gene is TRBJ2-7, the V gene TRBV5-1; D is possibly TRBD2 (6 bases). V was clipped by 4 bases and J by 0 bases, with 11 bases between them. Germline V gene data show CDR1 as SGHRS and CDR2 as YFSETQ. The CDR3 sequence is 14 residues long. The CDR3 region has the DNA TGCGCCAGCAGCCCGGAGGGGTTCTCCTACGAGCAGTACTTC. Its translation is CASSPEGFSYEQYF.

The chain has TRBV2 and TRBJ1-1; D gene unclear. V gave up 5 bases and J gave up 1 base, with 14 bases separating them. The length of the CDR3 is 15 residues. CDR1 is SNHLY and CDR2 is FYNNEI in the germline V gene. CDR3 amino acids: CASSYHFPGNTEAFF. The CDR3 DNA reads TGTGCCAGCAGTTACCATTTTCCAGGGAACACTGAAGCTTTCTTT.

In nucleotides, the CDR3 is TGTGCCACCAGTGCGTCGCCGACAGGGCTAGTAAGGCAAGAGACCCAGTACTTC. Its translation is CATSASPTGLVRQETQYF. This chain joins TRBV24-1 and TRBJ2-5; TRBD1 agrees at 7 bases. This CDR3 has 18 residues. V trimming: 5 bases; J trimming: 2 bases; junction bases outside the gene matches: 16. Germline V gene lookup returns CDR1 KGHDR and CDR2 SFDVKD.

The J gene is TRBJ1-1, the V gene TRBV7-9; D is ambiguous. Germline V CDR1 and CDR2: SEHNR, FQNEAQ (reference sequence). The length of the CDR3 is 15 residues. V shed 0 bases and J shed 3 bases, with 11 bases lying between them. CDR3 coding DNA: TGTGCCAGCAGCTTAGCGCGATCAGGTTACACTGAAGCTTTCTTT. Translating it yields CASSLARSGYTEAFF.

V and J are TRBV3-1 (or the pseudogene TRBV3-2) and TRBJ2-7, with 12 bases identical to TRBD2. CDR1 is LGHDT, CDR2 YNNKEL, per germline (reference sequence). This CDR3 comprises 18 residues. V lost 1 base to trimming and J lost 1 base; unmatched junction nucleotides: 8. The CDR3 loop reads CASSQGPSGRAGSYEQYF. The CDR3 nucleotides read TGTGCCAGCAGCCAAGGTCCTAGCGGGAGGGCCGGTTCCTACGAGCAGTACTTC.

The rearrangement joins TRBV5-1 to TRBJ1-6; 9 bases are a match to TRBD1. Trimming removed 6 bases from V and 7 bases from J; junction bases left unmatched: 5. Germline-derived CDR1 and CDR2 are SGHRS and YFSETQ. The CDR3 extends over 14 amino acids. For the CDR3, the DNA is TGCGCCAGCACCGCCGGGACAGGGAATTCACCCCTCCACTTT. It encodes CASTAGTGNSPLHF.

The chain links TRBV28 to TRBJ2-5, with TRBD1 matching 7 bases. This CDR3 contains 16 residues. V lost 6 bases, J lost 1 base, and 11 bases stayed unmatched. The germline V gene encodes CDR1 MDHEN and CDR2 SYDVKM. CDR3 loop: CASRESTGVFQETQYF. Written as DNA, the CDR3 is TGTGCCAGCAGGGAGAGCACAGGGGTCTTCCAAGAGACCCAGTACTTC.